This TCR beta chain was recovered during a study of T cell clonality in common variable immunodeficiency. Overall study results and limits: Reportedly, TCR beta sequences from common variable immunodeficiency showed fewer deletions and N-nucleotide insertions. CVID subjects had higher TCRbeta clonality than healthy controls, most marked in about a third. Compared with controls, CVID subjects had fewer shared TCRbeta clones.

This clone was seen a handful of times. Antigen specificity is unknown. The read gets to within 3 residues of the CDR3 end, and the germline J gene fills in the rest. CVID meant reduced serum IgG, IgA and/or IgM plus specific antibody deficiency. Blood came from CVID subjects not ill and not taking immunomodulatory or immunosuppressive medication. Germline assignment: CDR1 SGHTA and CDR2 FQGNSA. Between the trimmed V and J ends, which lost 1 base and 4 bases, there was a span of 7 bases. The CDR3 consists of 13 residues. Using immunoSEQ multiplex PCR, the repertoire was profiled, and TCRdb retains in-frame clones only, with some absent. Recorded here are around 32,000 clones, with no singletons, and the ten leading clones hold approximately 5.4%.

The rearrangement uses TRBV7-2 and TRBJ2-5; D uncertain. Input material: peripheral blood mononuclear cells. This clonotype was sampled from a human donor with common variable immunodeficiency. The CDR3 spells CASSLVGRETQYF. Incomplete CDR3 DNA: TGTGCCAGCAGCTTAGTGGGCAGAGAGACC.